The next 5 T cell receptor beta chains were all read from a single sample in a study of blood T cell repertoires in COVID-19. Method: immunoSEQ multiplex PCR; TCRdb's copy keeps in-frame clones and lacks some. The repertoire has about 46,000 clones, around four fifths of them found once; the top ten carry over 5%. The sequencing input was peripheral blood. The source is a woman older than 75 with acute or convalescent COVID-19.

V and J are TRBV5-1 and TRBJ1-1; possibly TRBD1 for D (6 bases). Trimming left V 0 bases short and J 3 bases short, with 15 bases between. The CDR3 has 16 amino acids. Germline CDR1 is SGHRS and CDR2 is YFSETQ. CDR3 protein: CASSLDPTGQYTEAFF. CDR3 in DNA: TGCGCCAGCAGCTTGGACCCAACCGGACAGTACACTGAAGCTTTCTTT.

The CDR3: CASSTSGGGNIQYF. The CDR3 region has the DNA TGTGCCAGCAGCACTAGCGGGGGTGGTAACATTCAGTACTTC. The rearrangement joins TRBV3-1 (or the pseudogene TRBV3-2) to TRBJ2-4; 11 bases are shared with TRBD2. CDR1 and CDR2 (germline): LGHDT, YNNKEL (reference sequence). The V and J ends lost 5 bases and 7 bases, in that order; junction bases with no gene match: 4. This CDR3 contains 14 residues.

Concerning this clone itself: Germline is not matched at one junction end, which may reflect a read error. V is TRBV10-1 and J is TRBJ1-2; D unresolved. Germline V gene lookup returns CDR1 WNHNN and CDR2 SYGVQD (reference sequence). The CDR3 consists of 12 residues. The CDR3: CASSEQLRTYHF. The CDR3 nucleotides read TGCGCCAGCAGTGAACAGTTGAGAACTTACCACTTC.

This chain connects TRBV10-1 to TRBJ2-1; TRBD2 aligns across 7 bases. The germline V gene encodes CDR1 WNHNN and CDR2 SYGVQD (reference sequence). Trimming at V came to 2 bases and at J to 5 bases, leaving 3 bases not matched to a gene. This CDR3 has 14 residues. The CDR3 sequence: CASSEGTKNNEQFF. CDR3 bases: TGCGCCAGCAGTGAGGGGACTAAAAACAATGAGCAGTTCTTC.

The chain carries TRBV3-1 (or the pseudogene TRBV3-2) and TRBJ2-3, with D possibly being TRBD1 (7 bases). Germline values: CDR1 LGHDT, CDR2 YNNKEL (reference sequence). V was trimmed by 4 bases and J by 2 bases, leaving 13 bases between them. This CDR3 comprises 15 residues. CDR3 sequence: CASSRGTANTDTQYF. In DNA, the CDR3 is TGTGCCAGCAGCCGCGGGACAGCCAACACAGATACGCAGTATTTT.